The 13 T cell receptor beta chains below were found in one sample sequenced in a study of blood T cell repertoires in COVID-19. Assay: immunoSEQ multiplex PCR; the TCRdb copy retains only in-frame clones and omits some. The table records 300,000 or so clones, more than 85% of them present only once. The sample comprised peripheral blood. The source is a woman in her twenties or thirties with COVID-19, enrolled during active disease.

In DNA form, the CDR3 reads TGTGCCAGCAGTTTTAGCGGGAGCCAAACCTTTTACAATGAGCAGTTCTTC. This encodes CASSFSGSQTFYNEQFF. The chain recombines TRBV27 with TRBJ2-1; 9 bases are a match to TRBD2. This CDR3 contains 17 residues. Germline V gene data show CDR1 as MNHEY and CDR2 as SMNVEV (reference sequence). V was pared by 3 bases and J by 4 bases, with 10 bases of the junction left unmatched.

The rearrangement uses TRBV6-4 and TRBJ1-2, with 7 bases aligning to TRBD1. The CDR3 is made up of 16 amino acids. Trimming at V came to 6 bases and at J to 0 bases, leaving 10 bases not matched to a gene. Germline CDR1 reads MRHNA; CDR2 reads SNTAGT. CDR3 sequence: CASRDSRDRTNYGYTF. The CDR3 nucleotides are TGTGCCAGCAGAGATTCACGGGACAGAACTAACTATGGCTACACCTTC.

The CDR3 DNA follows: TGTGCCAGCAGTTACTCGACTGCGACAGTGGGCTATGGCTACACCTTC. Amino acid sequence: CASSYSTATVGYGYTF. The chain carries TRBV6-5 and TRBJ1-2; D possibly corresponds to TRBD1 (5 bases). In germline, CDR1 is MNHEY, CDR2 SVGAGI. The CDR3 is 16 residues long. Trimming pared 0 bases from V and 4 bases from J, leaving 15 bases between.

A remark on this clone: A read error may produce the germline difference seen at one junction end. The rearrangement links TRBV11-2 to TRBJ2-5; a weak D match, TRBD2 (5 bases). The CDR3 runs 14 residues. Germline lookup yields CDR1 SGHAT and CDR2 FQNNGV. The CDR3 nucleotides read TGTGCCAGCAGCTCTTCTGTCGGGCCCCCGGGGAGAAACTTC. It yields the protein CASSSSVGPPGRNF. Looking up the rest from reference TRBV11-2 and TRBJ2-5 gives the full variable domain: EAGVAQSPRYKIIEKRQSVAFWCNPISGHATLYWYQQILGQGPKLLIQFQNNGVVDDSQLPKDRFSAERLKGVDSTLKIQPAKLEDSAVYLCASSSSVGPPGRNFGPGTRLLVL.

V and J are TRBV6-6 and TRBJ1-4; possible D gene TRBD1, 5 bases. Trimming cost V 6 bases and J 12 bases, with 20 bases left between them. This CDR3 is 14 amino acids long. The V gene's germline CDR1 is MNHNY and CDR2 SVGAGI (reference sequence). This chain's CDR3 is CASSRKGATLELFF. Here the CDR3 DNA reads TGTGCCAGCAGCCGAAAAGGGGCGACGTTGGAACTGTTTTTT.

The rearrangement joins TRBV2 to TRBJ2-1, with D tentatively TRBD1 (6 bases). V was cut by 8 bases and J by 2 bases, with 22 bases left in between. Per the germline V gene, CDR1 is SNHLY and CDR2 is FYNNEI. The CDR3 has 17 amino acids. The CDR3: CASEFGQGIRTYNEQFF. The CDR3 nucleotides read TGTGCCAGCGAATTCGGGCAGGGGATAAGGACCTACAATGAGCAGTTCTTC.

The V and J genes are TRBV6-1 and TRBJ1-2; D perhaps matches TRBD1 (6 bases). The CDR3 length is 14 residues. Trimming left V 0 bases short and J 6 bases short, with 11 bases between. Germline V gene sequence: CDR1 MNHNS, CDR2 SASEGT. CDR3 amino acids: CASSEAQGIDGYTF. In nucleotides, the CDR3 is TGTGCCAGCAGTGAAGCACAGGGAATAGATGGCTACACCTTC.

The J gene is TRBJ2-1, the V gene TRBV28; 9 bases match TRBD1. The CDR3 is made up of 15 amino acids. Germline V gene lookup returns CDR1 MDHEN and CDR2 SYDVKM. The V segment lost 3 bases and the J segment 7 bases; nucleotides outside the gene matches: 7. The CDR3 spells CASSFSGQGGNEQFF. CDR3 DNA sequence: TGTGCCAGCAGTTTTTCGGGACAGGGTGGTAATGAGCAGTTCTTC.

The chain has TRBV9 and TRBJ2-1, with D unresolved. CDR1 SGDLS and CDR2 YYNGEE come from the germline V gene. The CDR3 is made up of 15 amino acids. V lost 3 bases and J lost 10, with 20 bases in between. The CDR3 reads CASSAVPTLGSEQFF. The DNA for the CDR3 is TGTGCCAGCAGCGCCGTACCCACTCTAGGAAGCGAGCAGTTCTTC.

V usage is TRBV7-9 and J usage is TRBJ1-2, with D perhaps TRBD1 (6 bases). Trimming pared 5 bases from V and 4 bases from J, leaving 20 bases between. The length of the CDR3 is 16 residues. CDR1 and CDR2 (germline): SEHNR, FQNEAQ (reference sequence). Here the CDR3 reads CASSLIQGTLPYGYTF. The CDR3 DNA follows: TGTGCCAGCAGCCTTATACAGGGCACACTACCCTATGGCTACACCTTC.

This clone came up once. V gene TRBV28 combines with J gene TRBJ2-3, with unresolved D. CDR1 is MDHEN and CDR2 is SYDVKM in the germline V gene. CDR3 length equals 14 residues. Trimming pared 3 bases from V and 1 base from J, leaving 8 bases between. The CDR3 protein is CASSFAQGTDTQYF. DNA for the CDR3: TGTGCCAGCAGTTTCGCCCAGGGCACAGATACGCAGTATTTT. The complete variable domain, with remaining parts taken from reference TRBV28 and TRBJ2-3, reads DVKVTQSSRYLVKRTGEKVFLECVQDMDHENMFWYRQDPGLGLRLIYFSYDVKMKEKGDIPEGYSVSREKKERFSLILESASTNQTSMYLCASSFAQGTDTQYFGPGTRLTVL.

The gene calls are TRBV11-2 and TRBJ1-4, with 7 bases fitting TRBD1. Per germline, CDR1 SGHAT and CDR2 FQNNGV. V trimming: 5 bases; J trimming: 6 bases; junction bases outside the gene matches: 9. The CDR3 consists of 15 residues. CDR3 sequence (DNA): TGTGCCAGCAGCCCCCAGGGGACAGCTGATGAAAAACTGTTTTTT. Translating gives CASSPQGTADEKLFF.

The chain employs TRBV30 and TRBJ1-1; D possibly corresponds to TRBD1 (6 bases). The CDR3 sequence is 15 residues long. From germline, CDR1 is GTSNPN and CDR2 SVGIG (reference sequence). The V gene lost 4 bases and the J gene lost 5 bases, with 20 bases spanning the gap. CDR3 nucleotides: TGTGCCTGGACCTCTAAGGGGGGGGTAGGGACTGAAGCTTTCTTT. Amino acid sequence: CAWTSKGGVGTEAFF.